This T cell receptor (beta chain) was sequenced during a study of blood T cell repertoires in COVID-19. Sequencing used immunoSEQ multiplex PCR; TCRdb keeps in-frame clones, though not all of them. Seen here are around 270,000 clones, approximately 88% observed once, and the top ten hold over 3%. The germline V and J ends were trimmed by 5 bases and 3 bases, with 19 bases remaining between them. The CDR3 is 16 amino acids. The germline V gene encodes CDR1 SGHAT and CDR2 FQNNGV. The TCR comes from a woman between 40 and 55 years old who had been exposed to COVID-19. Sequenced material: PBMCs or T cells enriched from blood (not recorded which). V gene TRBV11-2 combines with J gene TRBJ2-5; D is perhaps TRBD2 (6 bases). CDR3 loop: CASSPIIWGDEETQYF. CDR3 sequence (DNA): TGTGCCAGCAGCCCGATCATATGGGGGGACGAAGAGACCCAGTACTTC. The whole variable domain, filled in from reference TRBV11-2 and TRBJ2-5, reads EAGVAQSPRYKIIEKRQSVAFWCNPISGHATLYWYQQILGQGPKLLIQFQNNGVVDDSQLPKDRFSAERLKGVDSTLKIQPAKLEDSAVYLCASSPIIWGDEETQYFGPGTRLLVL.